The 10 T cell receptor beta chains below all came from one sample that was sequenced in a study of blood T cell repertoires in COVID-19 (TCRdb year 2020). Library method: the immunoSEQ multiplex PCR assay. TCRdb mirrors the immuneACCESS table, restricted to in-frame sequences. Some clones are absent from its copies; in checked studies, under half trace to an unresolved V gene, and the reason for the others is unknown. The sample contains about 370,000 clones, 85% to 90% of them found a single time. The top ten clonotypes cover less than 1.2% of the sample. Sequenced sample: PBMCs or T cells enriched from blood (not recorded which). These receptors were obtained from a man in his late teens or twenties who had recovered from COVID-19.

V and J are TRBV9 and TRBJ1-3; D perhaps matches TRBD1 (6 bases). The CDR3 covers 14 residues. V shed 0 bases and J shed 8 bases, with 12 bases lying between them. Germline values: CDR1 SGDLS, CDR2 YYNGEE. The CDR3 reads CASSVEGGQDTIYF. In DNA form, the CDR3 reads TGTGCCAGCAGCGTAGAGGGGGGGCAAGACACCATATATTTT.

The count of this clone is one. The V call is TRBV11-2, the J call TRBJ2-5; D is undetermined. The CDR3 spans 14 residues. Looked up from germline, CDR1 is SGHAT and CDR2 is FQNNGV. Trimming removed 2 bases at V and 3 bases at J, with 10 bases between. The CDR3 loop reads CASSLRKPEETQYF. The CDR3 bases are TGTGCCAGCAGCTTACGAAAACCAGAAGAGACCCAGTACTTC. The entire variable domain, with the rest obtained from reference TRBV11-2 and TRBJ2-5, is as follows: EAGVAQSPRYKIIEKRQSVAFWCNPISGHATLYWYQQILGQGPKLLIQFQNNGVVDDSQLPKDRFSAERLKGVDSTLKIQPAKLEDSAVYLCASSLRKPEETQYFGPGTRLLVL.

This sequence joins TRBV18 and TRBJ1-2, with 7 bases fitting TRBD1. Trimming removed 1 base from V and 2 bases from J; junction bases left unmatched: 4. The CDR3 spans 15 residues. CDR1 is KGHSH, CDR2 LQKENI, per germline. CDR3 DNA: TGTGCCAGCTCACCACAGGGACAGACCAACTATGGCTACACCTTC. Translated, it gives CASSPQGQTNYGYTF.

The gene calls are TRBV18 and TRBJ2-7; D gene ambiguous. The germline V and J ends were trimmed by 0 bases and 6 bases, with 12 bases remaining between them. CDR1 and CDR2 from the germline V gene are KGHSH and LQKENI. CDR3 length: 14 amino acids. CDR3 in amino acids: CASSPPTTPFEQYF. The CDR3 coding sequence is TGTGCCAGCTCACCACCGACAACCCCCTTCGAGCAGTACTTC.

The J gene is TRBJ1-3, the V gene TRBV5-1; D remains unclear. CDR3 size: 14 residues. Trimming pared 4 bases from V and 2 bases from J, leaving 10 bases between. Germline values: CDR1 SGHRS, CDR2 YFSETQ. CDR3 amino acids: CASSPKLAGNTIYF. Written as DNA, the CDR3 is TGCGCCAGCAGCCCTAAGTTGGCTGGAAACACCATATATTTT.

The chain couples TRBV19 to TRBJ1-5; D ambiguous. This CDR3 has 12 amino acids. Germline values: CDR1 LNHDA, CDR2 SQIVND (reference sequence). The germline V and J ends were trimmed by 11 bases and 0 bases, with 8 bases remaining between them. The CDR3: CAGRYSNQPQHF. The CDR3 DNA follows: TGTGCCGGCCGTTATAGCAATCAGCCCCAGCATTTT. The entire variable domain, with the rest obtained from reference TRBV19 and TRBJ1-5, is as follows: DGGITQSPKYLFRKEGQNVTLSCEQNLNHDAMYWYRQDPGQGLRLIYYSQIVNDFQKGDIAEGYSVSREKKESFPLTVTSAQKNPTAFYLCAGRYSNQPQHFGDGTRLSIL.

About this clone: Germline and junction disagree at one end, which may indicate a read error. J is TRBJ2-1 and V is TRBV5-4; 8 bases line up with TRBD2. CDR3 size: 13 residues. Germline CDR1 SGHNT, CDR2 YYREEE (reference sequence). The CDR3 loop reads CASSLADSGTPLF. The DNA of the CDR3 is TGTGCCAGCAGCTTGGCCGATAGCGGGACCCCCCTCTTC.

The CDR3 spells CASTPEGRKAFF. For the CDR3, the DNA is TGTGCCAGCACCCCGGAGGGCAGAAAAGCTTTCTTT. The V call is TRBV28, the J call TRBJ1-1; no definite D call. CDR1 and CDR2 (germline): MDHEN, SYDVKM. The length of the CDR3 is 12 residues. With 7 bases removed from V and 9 bases from J, the gap between germline ends came to 15 bases.

The chain joins TRBV7-8 to TRBJ1-1; D might be TRBD1 (6 bases). This CDR3 is 15 amino acids long. Per the germline V gene, CDR1 is SGHVS and CDR2 is FQNEAQ. Trimming shortened V by 5 bases and J by 8 bases, and 21 bases separated the two germline ends. The CDR3 region has the DNA TGTGCCAGCAGCCACCTCCCGGGACAAACTAAAGAAGCTTTCTTT. It is translated as CASSHLPGQTKEAFF.

The V call is TRBV24-1, the J call TRBJ1-6; D is unclear. Germline CDR1 reads KGHDR; CDR2 reads SFDVKD. V gave up 9 bases and J gave up 7 bases, with 18 bases separating them. This CDR3 is 15 amino acids long. Written as DNA, the CDR3 is TGTGCCACCCCTAGTACGAGAGGCAGCAATTCACCCCTCCACTTT. This translates into CATPSTRGSNSPLHF.